This T cell receptor (beta chain) is from a study of CD8 T cells in ankylosing spondylitis. CDR3 length: 14 amino acids. V was clipped by 1 base and J by 6 bases, with 9 bases between them. Per the germline V gene, CDR1 is LGHNA and CDR2 is YSLEER. This clonotype appeared a few times. Its antigen is not known. General study points: A motif in TCR beta, a set of fewer than ten highly homologous variants, appeared characteristic of ankylosing spondylitis blood. Within matched ankylosing spondylitis synovial fluid, disease-linked clones were reportedly significantly enriched.

TCRdb fed the 5' RACE reads into MiXCR, producing one record per CDR3 protein. The sample shows around 890,000 distinct CDR3 sequences, around 11% of them seen only once. The rearrangement uses TRBV4-3 and TRBJ1-4; D is undetermined. The sample taken for sequencing was blood, either unsorted or a sorted T cell fraction (not recorded which). This clonotype was sampled from a male donor with ankylosing spondylitis. CDR3 loop: CASSQGVRDEKLFF. The CDR3 nucleotides are TGCGCCAGCAGCCAAGGTGTAAGGGATGAAAAACTGTTTTTT.